The 19 T cell receptor beta chains presented below share a single source sample, sequenced in a study of high-grade serous ovarian cancer treatment subgroups. Tumor samples were taken before definitive surgery or chemotherapy. Sequencing used immunoSEQ multiplex PCR; TCRdb keeps in-frame clones, though not all of them. The table has a few thousand clones, under 85% seen once; the top ten hold roughly 9.1%. The sample comprised tumor tissue. Receptors originate from a human donor with high-grade serous ovarian cancer.

The chain recombines TRBV2 with TRBJ2-1, with D uncertain. The V gene lost 6 bases and the J gene lost 7 bases, with 16 bases spanning the gap. In germline, CDR1 is SNHLY, CDR2 FYNNEI. This CDR3 contains 14 residues. CDR3 DNA sequence: TGTGCCAGCAGCCCCCTCCGTGTCTTAAATGAGCAGTTCTTC. The encoded protein is CASSPLRVLNEQFF.

This rearrangement joins TRBV29-1 to TRBJ2-5; 8 nucleotides line up with TRBD1. The J call may be in error: the DNA end matches TRBJ2-7 better. Germline CDR1 is SQVTM and CDR2 is ANQGSEA. The CDR3 totals 14 residues. CDR3 DNA: TGCAGCGTTGTAGGGAGACAGGGGTCTGACGAGCAGTACTTC. Residues: CSVVGRQGSDEQYF.

The chain employs TRBV11-2 and TRBJ2-2; D is perhaps TRBD2 (5 bases). This CDR3 has 18 amino acids. V lost 2 bases, J lost 2 bases, and 18 bases lay in between. CDR1 is SGHAT, CDR2 FQNNGV, per germline. The CDR3 bases are TGTGCCAGCAGCTTAAGCCTAGCCGGAAGTAGAAACACCGGGGAGCTGTTTTTT. Protein: CASSLSLAGSRNTGELFF.

This chain joins TRBV6-5 and TRBJ2-3; D is perhaps TRBD1 (6 bases). The CDR3 runs 16 residues. Trimming took 0 bases from V and 1 from J, leaving 11 bases between them. Germline CDR1 is MNHEY and CDR2 is SVGAGI. The CDR3 spells CASSYSRDKRTDTQYF. In nucleotides, the CDR3 is TGTGCCAGCAGTTACTCCCGGGACAAACGCACAGATACGCAGTATTTT.

CDR3: CAGGAGTSPYEQYF. In DNA form, the CDR3 reads TGTGCCGGGGGGGCCGGGACTAGTCCCTACGAGCAGTACTTC. The chain employs TRBV10-3 and TRBJ2-7; 8 nucleotides align to TRBD2. Germline V gene lookup returns CDR1 ENHRY and CDR2 SYGVKD. V lost 11 bases and J lost 2; bases outside the gene matches: 11. CDR3 length: 14 residues.

This clone was seen only a few times. This chain joins TRBV21-1 and TRBJ2-2. TRBV21-1 is flagged as a pseudogene. This CDR3 is 14 amino acids long. The CDR3 here is CASGDREGTGELFF. In DNA, the CDR3 is TGTGCCAGCGGGGATAGGGAAGGGACCGGGGAGCTGTTTTTT.

This clone was seen just once. This chain joins TRBV30 and TRBJ2-5, with unresolved D. V shed 0 bases and J shed 4 bases, with 12 bases lying between them. Looked up from germline, CDR1 is GTSNPN and CDR2 is SVGIG (reference sequence). The CDR3 is 14 amino acids. CDR3 nucleotides: TGTGCCTGGAGTGTTGTAGGGTCGGGAGAGACCCAGTACTTC. This translates into CAWSVVGSGETQYF.

This sequence joins TRBV5-6 and TRBJ2-7; D unresolved. This CDR3 region has 12 residues. Germline CDR1 is SGHDT and CDR2 is YYEEEE. Trimming left V 2 bases short and J 6 bases short, with 9 bases between. The CDR3 reads CASSFNGPEQYF. DNA of the CDR3: TGTGCCAGCAGCTTCAACGGTCCCGAGCAGTACTTC.

The chain links TRBV6-1 to TRBJ2-3, with TRBD2 matching 8 bases. Germline V gene lookup returns CDR1 MNHNS and CDR2 SASEGT. The trim removed 2 bases at V and 3 bases at J, leaving 7 bases unmatched. The CDR3 runs 16 residues. The CDR3 sequence is CASSEHGQRGTDTQYF. CDR3 bases: TGTGCCAGCAGTGAACACGGCCAGCGGGGGACAGATACGCAGTATTTT.

The chain couples TRBV11-3 to TRBJ2-1, with D uncertain. The V end was cut by 1 base, the J end by 9 bases, with 13 bases between. The CDR3 covers 14 residues. The germline V gene has CDR1 SGHNT and CDR2 YENEEA. Written as DNA, the CDR3 is TGTGCCAGCAGCTTAGTAATCGGGTATGGTGAGCAGTTCTTC. Residues: CASSLVIGYGEQFF.

The J gene is TRBJ1-1, the V gene TRBV4-3, with D perhaps matching TRBD1 (5 bases). This CDR3 contains 13 residues. CDR1 and CDR2 (germline): LGHNA, YSLEER. V was trimmed by 5 bases and J by 6 bases, leaving 13 bases between them. The CDR3 sequence is CASSTSRTPEAFF. CDR3 DNA: TGCGCCAGCAGCACATCACGGACACCTGAAGCTTTCTTT.

The J gene is TRBJ2-1, the V gene TRBV9; no clear D gene. Germline V CDR1 and CDR2: SGDLS, YYNGEE. The CDR3 consists of 13 residues. The germline V and J ends were trimmed by 0 bases and 5 bases, with 6 bases remaining between them. Here the CDR3 reads CASSVGHDNEQFF. CDR3 coding DNA: TGTGCCAGCAGCGTAGGTCATGACAATGAGCAGTTCTTC. Using reference TRBV9 and TRBJ2-1 for the parts outside the CDR3, the full variable domain is DSGVTQTPKHLITATGQRVTLRCSPRSGDLSVYWYQQSLDQGLQFLIQYYNGEERAKGNILERFSAQQFPDLHSELNLSSLELGDSALYFCASSVGHDNEQFFGPGTRLTVL.

The V call is TRBV7-9, the J call TRBJ2-7, with TRBD1 identical over 7 bases. The CDR3 contains 14 residues. In germline, CDR1 is SEHNR, CDR2 FQNEAQ (reference sequence). V shed 3 bases and J 2 bases; nucleotides not matched to a gene: 4. The CDR3 here is CASSFGTATYEQYF. The CDR3, as DNA: TGTGCCAGCAGCTTCGGGACAGCCACCTACGAGCAGTACTTC.

This clone was picked up a small number of times. This chain links TRBV5-2 with TRBJ2-6. TRBV5-2 counts as a pseudogene. The CDR3 has 15 amino acids. The CDR3 here is CASKWYTKSGQRLTF. CDR3 nucleotides: TGTGCCAGCAAGTGGTACACAAAGTCGGGCCAACGTCTGACTTTC.

Only a few counts were recorded for this clone. This chain joins TRBV5-6 and TRBJ1-1; D remains ambiguous. Germline assignment: CDR1 SGHDT and CDR2 YYEEEE. This CDR3 spans 13 amino acids. The V end lost 2 bases, the J end lost 5 bases, and 10 bases lay between the germline ends. In DNA, the CDR3 is TGTGCCAGCAGCTTCGTCCGGAGGACTGAAGCTTTCTTT. Its protein is CASSFVRRTEAFF.

The CDR3 coding sequence is TGTGCCAGCAACCAAGGGACAGGGGTAACAGGCGAGCAGTACTTC. Its translation is CASNQGTGVTGEQYF. V and J are TRBV6-5 and TRBJ2-7, with TRBD1 identical over 10 bases. This CDR3 has 15 amino acids. Germline V gene lookup returns CDR1 MNHEY and CDR2 SVGAGI. V dropped 7 bases and J dropped 6; count of bases not matched to a gene: 12.

The genes are TRBV6-5 and TRBJ2-7, with 7 bases lining up with TRBD2. Germline trimming cut 5 bases from V and 0 bases from J; bases unmatched to any gene: 4. The germline gives CDR1 MNHEY, CDR2 SVGAGI. This CDR3 contains 14 residues. Written as DNA, the CDR3 is TGTGCCAGCAGTCCCGGGGGGAGCTCCTACGAGCAGTACTTC. It is translated as CASSPGGSSYEQYF.

The chain joins TRBV18 to TRBJ2-2; D is ambiguous. CDR3 length: 13 amino acids. From germline, CDR1 is KGHSH and CDR2 LQKENI. V shed 2 bases and J shed 5 bases, with 6 bases lying between them. CDR3 nucleotides: TGTGCCAGCTCACCATCGCGGACCGGGGAGCTGTTTTTT. This encodes CASSPSRTGELFF.

This clone has just one count. The chain combines TRBV2 with TRBJ2-2, with 9 positions matching TRBD1. The CDR3 spans 17 residues. Germline V lookup: CDR1 SNHLY, CDR2 FYNNEI. Trimming at V came to 6 bases and at J to 6 bases, leaving 14 bases not matched to a gene. The CDR3 nucleotides are TGTGCCAGCAGGGTGGGGACAGGGAAAGGGATGGCCGGGGAGCTGTTTTTT. Translation: CASRVGTGKGMAGELFF.